The 6 T cell receptor beta chains below come from one sample, sequenced in a study of a mutant IDH1 vaccine in newly diagnosed glioma. Clones were read by immunoSEQ multiplex PCR, and TCRdb kept only the in-frame ones, dropping some. The sample records about 32,000 clones, approximately 82% being singletons. Time point here: week 35, safety follow-up. Doses of 300 ug of mutant IDH1 20-mer peptide were given with topical imiquimod. Their antigens are not known. Material: PBMCs, obtained from a glioma patient whose treatment included an IDH1 peptide vaccine. These TCRs come from a woman between 18 and 29 years old with glioma.

A note on this clone: The identical CDR3 is also encoded by other nucleotide sequences in the sample. J is TRBJ1-5 and V is TRBV27; D not certain. Looked up from germline, CDR1 is MNHEY and CDR2 is SMNVEV (reference sequence). This CDR3 has 13 residues. V shed 1 base and J shed 6 bases, with 7 bases lying between them. The CDR3 loop is CASSLWGGQPQHF. CDR3 in DNA: TGTGCCAGCAGTTTATGGGGAGGTCAGCCCCAGCATTTT.

This chain uses TRBV10-3 with TRBJ1-3; TRBD1 matches at 10 bases. The V and J ends lost 6 bases and 2 bases, in that order; junction bases with no gene match: 1. Germline CDR1 and CDR2: ENHRY and SYGVKD. The CDR3 consists of 14 residues. CDR3 loop: CAIRGQGTGNTIYF. The CDR3 DNA is TGTGCCATCAGGGGACAGGGGACTGGAAACACCATATATTTT.

In this sample, this clone turned up a few times. The chain carries TRBV11-2 and TRBJ2-7, with 9 bases lining up with TRBD2. V lost 5 bases to trimming and J lost 2 bases; unmatched junction nucleotides: 7. Germline V gives CDR1 SGHAT, CDR2 FQNNGV. This CDR3 spans 15 amino acids. Written as DNA, the CDR3 is TGTGCCAGCAGCCCGAGAGCGGGAGGTGCCTACGAGCAGTACTTC. It specifies CASSPRAGGAYEQYF.

This clone is a singleton in its sample. This chain connects TRBV18 to TRBJ2-7; D ambiguous. The germline V gene encodes CDR1 KGHSH and CDR2 LQKENI. The CDR3 extends over 15 amino acids. The germline V and J ends were trimmed by 2 bases and 1 base, with 12 bases remaining between them. CDR3 loop: CASSPERHVSYEQYF. DNA of the CDR3: TGTGCCAGCTCACCAGAAAGACACGTTTCCTACGAGCAGTACTTC.

The V call is TRBV11-3, the J call TRBJ2-3, with TRBD1 as a possible D gene (8 bases). CDR3 length: 15 amino acids. CDR1 SGHNT and CDR2 YENEEA come from the germline V gene. Trimming cost V 10 bases and J 2 bases, with 19 bases left between them. The CDR3 nucleotides are TGTGCCACCCGATCACAGGGGGGGATCACAGATACGCAGTATTTT. Amino acid sequence: CATRSQGGITDTQYF.

The chain uses TRBV5-1 and TRBJ1-2; tentatively, D is TRBD1 (5 bases). V was trimmed by 0 bases and J by 3 bases, leaving 12 bases between them. Germline CDR1 reads SGHRS; CDR2 reads YFSETQ. The CDR3 runs 15 residues. Here the CDR3 DNA reads TGCGCCAGCAGCTTGGTCCCACAGGCCGACTATGGCTACACCTTC. Translated: CASSLVPQADYGYTF.